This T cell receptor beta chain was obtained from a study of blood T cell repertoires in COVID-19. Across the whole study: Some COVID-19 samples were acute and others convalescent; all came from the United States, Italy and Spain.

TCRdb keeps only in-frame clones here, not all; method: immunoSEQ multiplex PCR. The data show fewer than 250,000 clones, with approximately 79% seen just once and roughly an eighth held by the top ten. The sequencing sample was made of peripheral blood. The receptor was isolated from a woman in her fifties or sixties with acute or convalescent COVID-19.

The CDR3 DNA sequence: TGCGCCAGCAGGATAGCGGGAGGGTCCAATGAGCAGTTCTTC. Amino acid sequence: CASRIAGGSNEQFF. The chain links TRBV10-2 to TRBJ2-1, with 11 bases lining up with TRBD2. The CDR3 contains 14 residues. V shed 6 bases and J 6 bases; nucleotides not matched to a gene: 4. Germline CDR1 and CDR2: WSHSY and SAAADI.